This TCR beta chain was retrieved from a study of cytomegalovirus exposure and HLA in healthy donors. Study-wide results and caveats: Overall, approximately 150 TCR beta chains were annotated as cytomegalovirus-associated. In a later analysis, the majority of CMV-associated beta chains seemingly showed HLA restriction.

The germline V gene encodes CDR1 KGHSH and CDR2 LQKENI. V was cut by 0 bases and J by 7 bases, with 12 bases left in between. The CDR3 extends over 15 amino acids. PCR involved 60 Vbeta and 13 Jbeta primers. Libraries were prepared by immunoSEQ multiplex PCR; TCRdb keeps only in-frame clonotypes and omits some of them. The repertoire shows about 160,000 clones; the top ten hold 1% to 1.5%. A remark on this clone: No antigen is known for it.

The sample was PBMCs. The chain links TRBV18 to TRBJ2-2; a weak D match, TRBD2 (6 bases). This clonotype originated in a woman aged 60-75 years in good health and CMV-seronegative. The CDR3 sequence is CASSPPPGLFGELFF. CDR3 DNA sequence: TGTGCCAGCTCACCACCCCCTGGACTATTCGGGGAGCTGTTTTTT.